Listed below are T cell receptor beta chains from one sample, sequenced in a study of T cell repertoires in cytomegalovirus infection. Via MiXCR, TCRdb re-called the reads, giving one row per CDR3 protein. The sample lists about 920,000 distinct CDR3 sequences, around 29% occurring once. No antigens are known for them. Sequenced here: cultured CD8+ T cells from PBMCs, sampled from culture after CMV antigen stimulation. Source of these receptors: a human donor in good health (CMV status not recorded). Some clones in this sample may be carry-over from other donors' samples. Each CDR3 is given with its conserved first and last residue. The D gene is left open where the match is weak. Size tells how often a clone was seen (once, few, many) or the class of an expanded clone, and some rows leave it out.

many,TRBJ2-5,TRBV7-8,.,CASSLNSGGPKETQYF,TGTGCCAGCAGCTTAAACTCCGGCGGGCCTAAAGAGACCCAGTACTTC
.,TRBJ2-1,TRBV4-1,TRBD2,CASSRITTSGSSYNEQFF,TGCGCCAGCAGCCGGATCACCACTAGCGGGAGCTCCTACAATGAGCAGTTCTTC
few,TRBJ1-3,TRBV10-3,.,CAISNRDDSGNTIYF,TGTGCCATCAGCAACCGGGACGACTCTGGAAACACCATATATTTT
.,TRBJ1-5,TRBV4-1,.,CASSQEHGLNQPQHF,TGCGCCAGCAGCCAAGAACACGGTTTAAATCAGCCCCAGCATTTT
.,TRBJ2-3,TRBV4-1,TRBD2,CASSQQLAGRTDTQYF,TGCGCCAGCAGCCAACAACTAGCGGGACGCACAGATACGCAGTATTTT
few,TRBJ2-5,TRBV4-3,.,CASSQDRLRQETQYF,TGCGCCAGCAGCCAAGACAGACTAAGGCAAGAGACCCAGTACTTC
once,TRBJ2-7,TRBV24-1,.,CATSDTNRAPEGHEQYF,TGTGCCACCAGTGACACAAACCGGGCCCCCGAGGGACACGAGCAGTACTTC
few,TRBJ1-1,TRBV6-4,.,CASSETGWGTEAFF,TGTGCCAGCAGTGAGACAGGCTGGGGCACTGAAGCTTTCTTT
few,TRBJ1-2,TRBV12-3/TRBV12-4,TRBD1,CASTPSSRGNYGYTF,TGTGCCAGCACCCCCTCTTCCAGGGGGAACTATGGCTACACCTTC
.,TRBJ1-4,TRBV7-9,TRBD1,CASSFPGGQEFNEKLFF,TGTGCCAGCAGCTTCCCAGGTGGACAGGAGTTTAATGAAAAACTGTTTTTT
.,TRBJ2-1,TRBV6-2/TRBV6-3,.,CASSLGQREYNEQFF,TGTGCCAGCAGTCTTGGACAGCGCGAATACAATGAGCAGTTCTTC
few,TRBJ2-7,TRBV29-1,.,CSVEGDISYEQYF,TGCAGCGTTGAAGGGGACATATCCTACGAGCAGTACTTC
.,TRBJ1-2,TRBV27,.,CASSISALANYGYTF,TGTGCCAGCAGTATCTCGGCCCTAGCTAACTATGGCTACACCTTC
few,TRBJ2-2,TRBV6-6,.,CASSYGLGGELFF,TGTGCCAGCAGTTACGGTCTGGGCGGGGAGCTGTTTTTT
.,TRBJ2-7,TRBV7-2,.,CASSLLGGTDPYEQYF,TGTGCCAGCAGCTTATTGGGGGGGACAGACCCCTACGAGCAGTACTTC
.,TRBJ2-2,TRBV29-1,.,CSVARVGGELFF,TGCAGCGTTGCCAGGGTGGGCGGGGAGCTGTTTTTT
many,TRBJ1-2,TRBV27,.,CASSFAANYGYTF,TGTGCCAGCAGTTTCGCAGCTAACTATGGCTACACCTTC
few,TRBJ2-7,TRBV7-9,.,CASSETGRTAYEQYF,TGTGCCAGCAGCGAGACAGGGAGGACTGCCTACGAGCAGTACTTC
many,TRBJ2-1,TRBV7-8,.,CASSPGPASGDEQFF,TGTGCCAGCAGCCCCGGGCCAGCGTCGGGGGACGAGCAGTTCTTC
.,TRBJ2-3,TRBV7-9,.,CASRSPGRKGYTQYF,TGTGCCAGCAGATCACCGGGACGAAAAGGATATACGCAGTATTTT
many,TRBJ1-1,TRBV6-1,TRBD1,CASTTTDTGGTEAFF,TGTGCCAGCACCACGACGGATACAGGGGGCACTGAAGCTTTCTTT
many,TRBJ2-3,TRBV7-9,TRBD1,CASSGHRGLDTDTQYF,TGTGCCAGCAGCGGGCACAGGGGGCTGGACACAGATACGCAGTATTTT
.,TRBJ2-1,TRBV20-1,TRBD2,CSGWGGGYNEQFF,TGCAGTGGGTGGGGCGGGGGTTACAATGAGCAGTTCTTC
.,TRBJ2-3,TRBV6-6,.,CASSYLDRTTTDTQYF,TGTGCCAGCAGTTACCTAGACAGGACAACCACGGATACGCAGTATTTT
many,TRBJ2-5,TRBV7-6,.,CASSPREQETQYF,TGTGCCAGCAGCCCTCGGGAACAAGAGACCCAGTACTTC
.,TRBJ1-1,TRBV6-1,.,CASSERAYTEAFF,TGTGCCAGCAGTGAAAGGGCCTACACTGAAGCTTTCTTT
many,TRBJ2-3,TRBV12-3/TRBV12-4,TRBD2,CASSLRLAGSTDTQYF,TGTGCCAGCAGCCTTCGACTAGCGGGGAGCACAGATACGCAGTATTTT
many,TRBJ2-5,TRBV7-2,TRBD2,CASSLEISGERTQYF,TGTGCCAGCAGCTTAGAAATTAGCGGGGAACGCACCCAGTACTTC
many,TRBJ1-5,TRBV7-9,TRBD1,CASSLDWDRAFSDSNQPQHF,TGTGCCAGCAGCCTGGATTGGGACAGAGCTTTCTCAGATAGCAATCAGCCCCAGCATTTT
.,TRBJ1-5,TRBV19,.,CASTGPLERQPQHF,TGTGCCAGTACCGGGCCCCTTGAACGGCAGCCCCAGCATTTT
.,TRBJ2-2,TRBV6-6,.,CASSYAVETAFTGELFF,TGTGCCAGCAGTTACGCCGTTGAGACAGCATTCACCGGGGAGCTGTTTTTT